This T cell receptor beta chain stems from a study of blood T cell repertoires in COVID-19 (dated by TCRdb to 2020 to 2022). For the wider study: Samples from collaborators originated in the United States, Italy and Spain and spanned both the acute and convalescent phases of COVID-19. The material from the prospective study consisted of cDNA or gDNA derived from T cells, B-cell-depleted T cells, or PBMCs. The dataset comprised deeply sampled blood TCRbeta repertoires from subjects exposed to, actively infected with, or recovered from COVID-19. The repertoires were released in a freely available public database intended as a resource for research on the immune response to SARS-CoV-2. Samples were obtained from the ongoing ImmuneRACE study (first 160 participants) and from about 1,300 subjects provided by 6 global collaborators. Nearly every sample came with metadata listing a de-identified subject ID, COVID-19 status, age in years and sex. HLA class I and class II types, where available, came from metadata supplied by the sample provider rather than from assay-based typing. Study-wide conclusions, independent of this receptor: The quantity of clinical and demographic metadata differed by source and by participant and was supplied without curation.

From V the trimming removes 0 bases and from J it removes 6 bases, while the gene matches leave 6 bases of the junction unaccounted for. Measured from the cysteine to the phenylalanine, the CDR3 is 16 residues long. Kept here is only the CDR3 DNA, which spans 48 bases and is read in frame from base 1. The germline V gene sets CDR1 to SGDLS and CDR2 to YYNGEE. TCRbeta CDR3 regions were amplified from genomic DNA using the immunoSEQ Assay, a bias-controlled multiplex PCR. Per the source publication's procedure: Nucleated cell counts per sample were estimated from amplification of reference gene primers within the assay. To quantify the absolute abundance of each unique TCRbeta CDR3 rearrangement, sequence reads were collapsed and filtered. For each sample, productive Simpson clonality was calculated by taking the square root of Simpson's diversity index across productive rearrangements. TCRdb obtained this table from immuneACCESS and retained in-frame rearrangements with V and J assigned. These tables miss some clones; where compared with another copy, unresolved V genes account for less than half of the shortfall, and the remainder is unexplained. The V and J calls and clone size were taken over from that table, and D and trimming were inferred from the DNA. In all, the sample holds just under 350,000 clones, and around 91% of those were seen once. Roughly 3% of the sample goes to the ten largest clones.

A second Seattle source provided samples from volunteer blood donors who had recovered from COVID-19. Whole blood was collected in K2EDTA tubes by collaborating institutions according to the institutions' own protocols. For TCRbeta analysis, collaborators shipped samples as frozen whole blood, isolated PBMCs, or DNA extracted from either of those sample types. With respect to this clone: Its antigen remains unidentified. One base away there is no much larger clone; base qualities are not given.

The receptor was isolated from a woman in her late teens or twenties who had recovered from COVID-19. Source material: peripheral blood. This chain joins TRBV9 to TRBJ2-2; the central 9 bases match TRBD2. The nucleotide sequence is given as TGTGCCAGCAGCGTAGGACCTAGCGGGATACCCGGGGAGCTGTTTTTT. Its product reads: CASSVGPSGIPGELFF.